The sequence of this T cell receptor (beta chain) was determined in a study of T cell responses to AZD1222 COVID-19 vaccine. Findings and caveats of the study: The study sampled repertoires only after the peak T cell response. Clonal diversity may have been underestimated in mostly white British donors.

Profiled with immunoSEQ multiplex PCR; TCRdb holds only in-frame clones, not every one. The repertoire holds about 120,000 clones, with 92% as singletons. On this clone itself: Its antigen is not known.

This sequence was found in an adult who received the AZD1222 COVID-19 vaccine. Sequenced material: peripheral blood, taken 28 days after the second AZD1222 dose.

The CDR3 loop is CASKLNGKGQDYNEQFF. CDR3 nucleotides: TGTGCCAGCAAGTTAAACGGGAAGGGGCAGGACTACAATGAGCAGTTCTTC. The V and J genes are TRBV27 and TRBJ2-1; D may correspond to TRBD1 or TRBD2 (5 bases each). V was pared by 7 bases and J by 3 bases, with 22 bases between. Germline V CDR1 and CDR2: MNHEY, SMNVEV (reference sequence). The CDR3 contains 17 residues.